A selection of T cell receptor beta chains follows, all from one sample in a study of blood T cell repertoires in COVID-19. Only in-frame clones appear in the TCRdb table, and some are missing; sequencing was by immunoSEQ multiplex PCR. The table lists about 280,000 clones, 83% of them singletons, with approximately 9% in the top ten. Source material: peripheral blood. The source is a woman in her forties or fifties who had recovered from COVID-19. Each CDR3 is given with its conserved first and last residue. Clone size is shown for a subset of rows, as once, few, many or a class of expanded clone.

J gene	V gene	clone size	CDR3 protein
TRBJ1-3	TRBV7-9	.	CASSSGQGAGAGNTIYF
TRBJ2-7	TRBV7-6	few	CASSPGQGNYEQYF
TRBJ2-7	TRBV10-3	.	CAILKDRGSYEQYF
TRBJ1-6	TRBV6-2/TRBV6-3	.	CASSPMEGRNSPLHF
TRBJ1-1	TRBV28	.	CASSLSVASRTEAFF
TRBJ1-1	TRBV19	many	CASSIWAGSSTEAFF
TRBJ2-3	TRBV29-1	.	CSVRQGFTDTQYF
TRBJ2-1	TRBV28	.	CASSTPGDNEQFF
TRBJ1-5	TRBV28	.	CASRQGKMGNQPQHF
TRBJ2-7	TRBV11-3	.	CASSPGQGSYEQYF
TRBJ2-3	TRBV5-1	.	CASSPGLAGGTIRSSVTQYF
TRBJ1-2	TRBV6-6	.	CASSVPGTGVGYTF
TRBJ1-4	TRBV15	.	CATRIGVEKLFF
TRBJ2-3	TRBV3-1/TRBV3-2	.	CASSQGGAPSGRGTDTQYF
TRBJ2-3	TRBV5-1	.	CASSPGREGDTQYF
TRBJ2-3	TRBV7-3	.	CASSGLAGGLDTQYF
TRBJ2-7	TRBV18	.	CASSPSSSGAPYEQYF
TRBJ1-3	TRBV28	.	CASSFGRLSGNTIYF
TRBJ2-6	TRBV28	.	CASSYRVGRSGANVLTF
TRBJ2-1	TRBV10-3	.	CAISESGGGHYNEQFF
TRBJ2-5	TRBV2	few	CASHPGPGETQYF
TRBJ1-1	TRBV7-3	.	CASSLTGDTEAFF
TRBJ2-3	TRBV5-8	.	CASSKPGASTDTQYF
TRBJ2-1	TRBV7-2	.	CASRLSGGSYNEQFF
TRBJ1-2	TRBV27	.	CASSHPRQGVYGYTF
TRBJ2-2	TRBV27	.	CASSRRRNTGELFF
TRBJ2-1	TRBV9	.	CASSPLGNEQFF
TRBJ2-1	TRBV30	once	CAWSPTTSRTNEQFF
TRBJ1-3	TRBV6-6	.	CASSYGGAGNTIYF
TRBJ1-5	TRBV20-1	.	CSASAWQGASGNQPQHF
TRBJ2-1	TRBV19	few	CASCDRVADNEQFF
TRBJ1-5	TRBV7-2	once	CASSLGHLSNQPQHF
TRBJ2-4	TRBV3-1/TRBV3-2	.	CASSHHLNIQYF
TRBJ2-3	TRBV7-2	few	CASSFLRDTQYF
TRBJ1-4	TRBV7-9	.	CASSNSSSPEKLFF
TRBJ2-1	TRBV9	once	CASSVAFGGRYNEQFF
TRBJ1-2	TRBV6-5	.	CASSYSRQAAGYGYTF
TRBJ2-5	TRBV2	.	CASSQDRASETQYF
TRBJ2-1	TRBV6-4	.	CASSVGQGVFNEQFF
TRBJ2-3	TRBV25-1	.	CASSAGAGPTDTQYF
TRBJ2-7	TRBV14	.	CASSQGVGGSYEQYF
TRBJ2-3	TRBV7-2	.	CASSLRSSGRAPTDTQYF
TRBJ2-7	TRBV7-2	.	CASSLARGAGEQYF
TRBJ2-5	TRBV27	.	CASSVRPGLQYF
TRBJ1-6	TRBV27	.	CASSLSAPHGQFSRSPLHF
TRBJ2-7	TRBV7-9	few	CASSVSGTIEQYF
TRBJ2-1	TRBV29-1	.	CSVVGLAGGPEDEQFF
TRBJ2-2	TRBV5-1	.	CASSLLGEGRTGELFF
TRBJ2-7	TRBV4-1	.	CASSLRMTGESYEQYF